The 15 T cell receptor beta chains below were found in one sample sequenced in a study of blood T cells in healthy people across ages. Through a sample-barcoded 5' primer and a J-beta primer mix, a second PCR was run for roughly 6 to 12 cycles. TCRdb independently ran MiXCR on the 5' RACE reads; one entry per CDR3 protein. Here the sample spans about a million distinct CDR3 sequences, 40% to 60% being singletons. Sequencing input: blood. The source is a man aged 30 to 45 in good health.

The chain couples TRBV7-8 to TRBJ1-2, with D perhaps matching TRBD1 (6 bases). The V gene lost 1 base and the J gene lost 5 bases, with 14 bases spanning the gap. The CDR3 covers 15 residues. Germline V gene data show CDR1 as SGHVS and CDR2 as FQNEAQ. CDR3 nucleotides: TGTGCCAGCAGCTTAGTAGGGGGGGCTAGTTATGGCTACACCTTC. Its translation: CASSLVGGASYGYTF.

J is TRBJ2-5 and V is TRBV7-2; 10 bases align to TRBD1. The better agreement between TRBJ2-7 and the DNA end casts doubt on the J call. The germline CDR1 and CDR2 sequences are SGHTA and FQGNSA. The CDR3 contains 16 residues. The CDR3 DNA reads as TGTGCCAGCAGCTTAGCGCGGACGGGACAGGGGTACGAGCAGTACTTC. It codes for CASSLARTGQGYEQYF.

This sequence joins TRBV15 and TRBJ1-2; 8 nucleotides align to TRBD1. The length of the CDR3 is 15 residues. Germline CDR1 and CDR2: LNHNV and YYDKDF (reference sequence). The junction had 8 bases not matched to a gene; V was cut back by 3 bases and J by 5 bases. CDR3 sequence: CATSSRQGPGYGYTF. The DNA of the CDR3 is TGTGCCACCAGCAGCAGACAGGGGCCAGGTTATGGCTACACCTTC.

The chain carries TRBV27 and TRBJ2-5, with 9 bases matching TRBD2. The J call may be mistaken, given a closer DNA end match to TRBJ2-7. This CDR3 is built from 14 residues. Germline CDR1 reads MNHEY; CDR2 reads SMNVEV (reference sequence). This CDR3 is CASSLIGTSLEQYF. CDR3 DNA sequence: TGTGCCAGCAGTTTAATCGGGACTAGCCTCGAGCAGTACTTC.

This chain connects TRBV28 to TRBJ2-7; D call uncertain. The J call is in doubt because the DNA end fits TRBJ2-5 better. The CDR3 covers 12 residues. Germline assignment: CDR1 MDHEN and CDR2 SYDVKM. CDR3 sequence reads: CASSLAYETQYF. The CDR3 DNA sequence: TGTGCCAGCAGTTTAGCCTACGAGACCCAGTACTTC.

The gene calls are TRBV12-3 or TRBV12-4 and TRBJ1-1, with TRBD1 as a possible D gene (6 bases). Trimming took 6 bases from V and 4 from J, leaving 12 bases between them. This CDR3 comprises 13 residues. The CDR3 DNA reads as TGTGCCAGCAGCGGACAGAGAAGCACTGAAGCTTTCTTT. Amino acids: CASSGQRSTEAFF.

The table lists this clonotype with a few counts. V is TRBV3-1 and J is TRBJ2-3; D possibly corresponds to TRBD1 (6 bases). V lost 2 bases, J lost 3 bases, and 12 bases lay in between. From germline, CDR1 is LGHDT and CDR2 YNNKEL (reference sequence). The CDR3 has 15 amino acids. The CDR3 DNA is TGTGCCAGCAGCCAACTCGCAGGGGCAACAGATACGCAGTATTTT. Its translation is CASSQLAGATDTQYF.

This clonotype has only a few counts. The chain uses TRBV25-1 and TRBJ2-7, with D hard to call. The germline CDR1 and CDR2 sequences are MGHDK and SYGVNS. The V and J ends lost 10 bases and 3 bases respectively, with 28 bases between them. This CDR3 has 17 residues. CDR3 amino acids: CATLEQPTPRPLYEQYF. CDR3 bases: TGTGCCACCCTAGAACAGCCGACCCCGCGACCTCTCTACGAGCAGTACTTC.

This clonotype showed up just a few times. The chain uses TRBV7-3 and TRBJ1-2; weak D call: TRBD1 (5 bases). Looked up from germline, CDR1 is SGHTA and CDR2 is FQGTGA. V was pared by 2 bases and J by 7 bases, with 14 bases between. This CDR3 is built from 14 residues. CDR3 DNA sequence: TGTGCCAGCAGCTTATTTGTAACTAGGGGTGGCTACACCTTC. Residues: CASSLFVTRGGYTF.

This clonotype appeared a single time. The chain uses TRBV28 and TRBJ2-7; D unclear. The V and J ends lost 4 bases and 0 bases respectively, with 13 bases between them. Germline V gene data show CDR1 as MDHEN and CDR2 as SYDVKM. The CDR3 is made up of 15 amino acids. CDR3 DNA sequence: TGTGCCAGCAGTTCTTGGACGGTAAGCTCCTACGAGCAGTACTTC. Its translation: CASSSWTVSSYEQYF.

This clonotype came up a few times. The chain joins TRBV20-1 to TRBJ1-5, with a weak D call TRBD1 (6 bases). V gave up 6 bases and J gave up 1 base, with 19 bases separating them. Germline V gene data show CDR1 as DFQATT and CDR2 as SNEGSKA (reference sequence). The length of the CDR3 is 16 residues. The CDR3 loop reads CSAQPGTTGSNQPQHF. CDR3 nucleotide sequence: TGCAGTGCCCAACCCGGGACAACGGGAAGCAATCAGCCCCAGCATTTT.

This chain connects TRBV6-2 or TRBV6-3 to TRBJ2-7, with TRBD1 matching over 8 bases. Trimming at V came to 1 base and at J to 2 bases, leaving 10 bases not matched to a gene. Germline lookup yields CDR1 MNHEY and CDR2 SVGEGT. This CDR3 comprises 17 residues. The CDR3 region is CASSYLSGTGSTYEQYF. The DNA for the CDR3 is TGTGCCAGCAGTTACTTATCCGGGACAGGTTCTACCTACGAGCAGTACTTC.

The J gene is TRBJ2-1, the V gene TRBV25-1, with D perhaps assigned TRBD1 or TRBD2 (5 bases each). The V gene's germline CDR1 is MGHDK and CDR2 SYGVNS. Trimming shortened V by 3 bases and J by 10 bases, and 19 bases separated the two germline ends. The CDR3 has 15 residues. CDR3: CASSDPRGSWDEQFF. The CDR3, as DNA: TGTGCCAGCAGTGATCCGAGGGGCAGCTGGGACGAGCAGTTCTTC.

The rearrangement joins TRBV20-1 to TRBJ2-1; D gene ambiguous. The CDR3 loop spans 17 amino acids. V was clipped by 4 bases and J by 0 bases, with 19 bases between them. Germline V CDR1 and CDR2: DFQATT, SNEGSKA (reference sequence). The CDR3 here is CSATNWGVGNSYNEQFF. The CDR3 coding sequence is TGCAGTGCTACCAACTGGGGTGTGGGCAACTCCTACAATGAGCAGTTCTTC.

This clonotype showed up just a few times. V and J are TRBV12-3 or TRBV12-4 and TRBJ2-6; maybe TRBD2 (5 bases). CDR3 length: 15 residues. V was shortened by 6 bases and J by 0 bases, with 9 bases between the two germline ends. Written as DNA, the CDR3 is TGTGCCAGCAGATATGAGGGCTCTGGGGCCAACGTCCTGACTTTC. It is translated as CASRYEGSGANVLTF.